Shown below are 16 T cell receptor beta chains from a single sample sequenced in a study of T-cell reconstitution after alpha-beta-depleted transplantation in children. TCRbeta library construction was performed incorporating unique molecular identifiers. TCRdb independently ran MiXCR on the PCR reads; one entry per CDR3 protein. Of more than 90,000 distinct CDR3 sequences listed, 8% to 9% are singletons. The specimen comprised PBMCs from the stem cell graft donor, sampled from the stem cell graft. The receptors shown here come from a human donor who donated a stem cell graft to a child with congenital amegakaryocytic thrombocytopenia.

A note on this clonotype: Given a much more abundant clone one base away, this may be a read error. The chain couples TRBV5-1 to TRBJ2-2; TRBD2 matches at 13 bases. The V gene's germline CDR1 is SGHRS and CDR2 YFSETQ. The CDR3 extends over 17 amino acids. J gave up 7 bases and V 4 bases, and 10 bases lay outside the gene matches. Here the CDR3 DNA reads TGCGCCAGCAGCCCCGGACTAGCGGGAGTAATGGGCGGGGAGCTGTTTTTT. It specifies CASSPGLAGVMGGELFF.

This clonotype has a count of ten or more. The V gene is TRBV5-1, the J gene TRBJ1-1; a possible D gene is TRBD1 (5 bases). V was shortened by 0 bases and J by 3 bases, with 12 bases between the two germline ends. CDR1 and CDR2 from the germline V gene are SGHRS and YFSETQ. The CDR3 spans 15 residues. The chain's CDR3 is CASSLAMGGYTEAFF. The CDR3 nucleotides read TGCGCCAGCAGCTTGGCCATGGGGGGGTACACTGAAGCTTTCTTT.

V and J are TRBV4-3 and TRBJ2-7; the match to TRBD2 covers 7 bases. The germline V gene encodes CDR1 LGHNA and CDR2 YSLEER. CDR3 length: 16 residues. V lost 2 bases, J lost 3 bases, and 10 bases stayed unmatched. CDR3 sequence (DNA): TGCGCCAGCAGCCAATCGGTCGGGACTACCGTCTACGAGCAGTACTTC. Translating it yields CASSQSVGTTVYEQYF.

The sample holds many counts of this clonotype. J is TRBJ2-1 and V is TRBV24-1, with 10 bases matching TRBD1. The CDR3 is made up of 16 amino acids. V trimming: 7 bases; J trimming: 7 bases; junction bases outside the gene matches: 12. Germline V gene sequence: CDR1 KGHDR, CDR2 SFDVKD. CDR3 residues: CATSRSGTGVLNEQFF. The CDR3 DNA follows: TGTGCCACCAGCAGATCCGGGACAGGGGTTCTAAATGAGCAGTTCTTC.

This clonotype was seen repeatedly, ten times or more. The gene calls are TRBV20-1 and TRBJ2-3; D unclear. V was clipped by 4 bases and J by 3 bases, with 20 bases between them. The CDR3 contains 16 residues. Germline V gene data show CDR1 as DFQATT and CDR2 as SNEGSKA (reference sequence). The CDR3 here is CSAKGPSVAPTDTQYF. As DNA, the CDR3 is TGCAGTGCTAAAGGACCCTCCGTGGCCCCTACAGATACGCAGTATTTT.

In this sample, this clonotype turned up many times. The chain has TRBV28 and TRBJ1-2; D gene ambiguous. In germline, CDR1 is MDHEN, CDR2 SYDVKM. V lost 7 bases to trimming and J lost 8 bases, with 20 bases between them. The CDR3 has 14 residues. The CDR3 loop is CASTLPGSPGGYTF. As DNA, the CDR3 is TGTGCCAGCACTCTCCCCGGGTCCCCGGGGGGCTACACCTTC.

This clonotype was counted at least ten times. The V call is TRBV28, the J call TRBJ2-7; no firm D call. V gave up 3 bases and J gave up 1 base, with 25 bases separating them. Per the germline V gene, CDR1 is MDHEN and CDR2 is SYDVKM. The length of the CDR3 is 19 residues. The CDR3 protein is CASSLTLFSGGLVSYEQYF. The CDR3 DNA follows: TGTGCCAGCAGTTTGACCCTTTTTTCTGGTGGGTTGGTATCCTACGAGCAGTACTTC.

This clonotype was seen repeatedly, ten times or more. The chain recombines TRBV29-1 with TRBJ2-2; D unresolved. The CDR3 covers 13 residues. Germline V gene sequence: CDR1 SQVTM, CDR2 ANQGSEA. The ends were cut back, 3 bases at V and 6 bases at J, with 11 bases in the middle. Here the CDR3 reads CSVEASSAGELFF. In DNA form, the CDR3 reads TGCAGCGTTGAGGCTTCCTCCGCCGGGGAGCTGTTTTTT.

This clonotype appeared many times. The V gene is TRBV12-3 or TRBV12-4, the J gene TRBJ1-6; D is ambiguous. The V gene lost 3 bases and the J gene lost 7 bases, with 10 bases spanning the gap. This CDR3 contains 14 residues. CDR3 amino acids: CASSLHSSNSPLHF. CDR3 bases: TGTGCCAGCAGTTTGCACAGCTCAAATTCACCCCTCCACTTT.

Worth noting for this clonotype: A much larger clone differs from this one at a single base, so this may be a read error. The chain is built from TRBV7-9 and TRBJ2-4, with D unclear. The CDR3 loop spans 11 amino acids. Germline-derived CDR1 and CDR2 are SEHNR and FQNEAQ (reference sequence). Trimming left V 2 bases short and J 12 bases short, with 8 bases between. CDR3 in amino acids: CASSLSGSQYF. The CDR3 nucleotides are TGTGCCAGCAGCTTATCTGGCAGTCAGTACTTC.

The chain is built from TRBV7-2 and TRBJ2-1; D unclear. The CDR3 is 11 amino acids. V was clipped by 1 base and J by 12 bases, with 7 bases between them. Germline V CDR1 and CDR2: SGHTA, FQGNSA. In nucleotides, the CDR3 is TGTGCCAGCAGCTTAGGGGGAAGGCAGTTCTTC. The encoded protein is CASSLGGRQFF.

This clonotype was detected many times. The J gene is TRBJ1-2, the V gene TRBV12-3 or TRBV12-4, with a weak D call TRBD1 (5 bases). This CDR3 contains 13 residues. The V end lost 6 bases, the J end lost 6 bases, and 14 bases lay between the germline ends. The CDR3 is CASSLWGGHGYTF. The CDR3 nucleotides are TGTGCCAGCAGCCTTTGGGGCGGGCATGGCTACACCTTC.

This clonotype was seen at least ten times. The chain recombines TRBV9 with TRBJ1-1; D ambiguous. V shed 4 bases and J shed 3 bases, with 7 bases lying between them. CDR1 is SGDLS, CDR2 YYNGEE, per germline. This CDR3 spans 12 amino acids. The CDR3 here is CASSPEDTEAFF. CDR3 coding DNA: TGTGCCAGCAGCCCAGAGGACACTGAAGCTTTCTTT.

In this sample, this clonotype turned up many times. The chain links TRBV25-1 to TRBJ1-6; TRBD1 aligns across 7 bases. V lost 11 bases and J lost 5; bases outside the gene matches: 3. Looked up from germline, CDR1 is MGHDK and CDR2 is SYGVNS. CDR3 length equals 12 residues. Written as DNA, the CDR3 is TGTGCCGCGGGACAGAATAATTCACCCCTCCACTTT. This encodes CAAGQNNSPLHF.

This clonotype came up many times. CDR3 DNA sequence: TGTGCCAGCAGCCAACAGGGCGGTGAAGCTTTCTTT. Encoded protein: CASSQQGGEAFF. J is TRBJ1-1 and V is TRBV7-6, with D possibly matching TRBD1 (6 bases). Per germline, CDR1 SGHVS and CDR2 FNYEAQ. CDR3 length: 12 amino acids. V was trimmed by 5 bases and J by 7 bases, leaving 11 bases between them.

This clonotype was observed at least ten times. The chain combines TRBV5-1 with TRBJ2-7; TRBD2 aligns across 10 bases. V lost 4 bases, J lost 3 bases, and 4 bases stayed unmatched. Germline loops: CDR1 SGHRS, CDR2 YFSETQ. This CDR3 spans 14 amino acids. The chain's CDR3 is CASSIGTSVYEQYF. CDR3 DNA sequence: TGCGCCAGCAGCATCGGGACTAGCGTCTACGAGCAGTACTTC. Using reference TRBV5-1 and TRBJ2-7 for the parts outside the CDR3, the full variable domain is KAGVTQTPRYLIKTRGQQVTLSCSPISGHRSVSWYQQTPGQGLQFLFEYFSETQRNKGNFPGRFSGRQFSNSRSEMNVSTLELGDSALYLCASSIGTSVYEQYFGPGTRLTVT.